This T cell receptor (beta chain) stems from a study of OX40 agonist ivuxolimab in advanced cancers. Study-wide results and limits: By week 6 at 0.1 to 3.0 mg/kg, blood CD4+ and CD8+ T cells had expanded clonally.

Worth noting for this clone: Antigen unknown.

The assay was immunoSEQ multiplex PCR, and TCRdb's table has in-frame clones only and misses some. The sample includes around 110,000 clones, 90% of them seen just once. Germline V gene data show CDR1 as MDHEN and CDR2 as SYDVKM. The V gene end was trimmed by 7 bases and the J gene end by 3 bases; junction bases not matched to a gene: 9. This CDR3 comprises 14 residues. The V and J genes are TRBV28 and TRBJ2-7; 7 nucleotides align to TRBD2. This TCR came from an adult with an advanced solid tumor such as melanoma, head and neck, liver or kidney cancer. The source was CD4+ or CD8+ T cells sorted from blood, collected in a trial of the OX40 agonist ivuxolimab. The CDR3 sequence: CASTRGGGGYEQYF. CDR3 in DNA: TGTGCCAGCACCAGAGGCGGGGGAGGCTACGAGCAGTACTTC.